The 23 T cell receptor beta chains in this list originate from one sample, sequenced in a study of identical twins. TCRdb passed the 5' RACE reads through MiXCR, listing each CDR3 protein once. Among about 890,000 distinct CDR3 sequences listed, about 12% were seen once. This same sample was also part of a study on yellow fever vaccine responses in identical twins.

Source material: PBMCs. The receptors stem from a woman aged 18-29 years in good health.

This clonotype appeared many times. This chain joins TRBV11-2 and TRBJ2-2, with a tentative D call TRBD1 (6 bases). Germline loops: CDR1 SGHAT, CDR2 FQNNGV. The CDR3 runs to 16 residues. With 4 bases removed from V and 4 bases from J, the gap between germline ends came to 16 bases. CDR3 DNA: TGTGCCAGCAGCTCCAAACAGGGAACGGGCACCGGGGAGCTGTTTTTT. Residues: CASSSKQGTGTGELFF.

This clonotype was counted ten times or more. The CDR3 spells CASSFWGRDTEAFF. The CDR3 nucleotides are TGTGCCAGCAGTTTCTGGGGGAGGGACACTGAAGCTTTCTTT. The chain links TRBV12-3 or TRBV12-4 to TRBJ1-1; D perhaps matches TRBD1 (5 bases). This CDR3 comprises 14 residues. V was trimmed by 3 bases and J by 3 bases, leaving 11 bases between them.

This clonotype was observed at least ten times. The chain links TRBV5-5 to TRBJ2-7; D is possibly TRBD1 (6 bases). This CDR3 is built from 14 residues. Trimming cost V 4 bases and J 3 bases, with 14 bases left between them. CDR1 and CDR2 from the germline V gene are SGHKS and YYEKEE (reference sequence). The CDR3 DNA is TGTGCCAGCAGCCCCGGCGCAGGGGACTACGAGCAGTACTTC. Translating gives CASSPGAGDYEQYF.

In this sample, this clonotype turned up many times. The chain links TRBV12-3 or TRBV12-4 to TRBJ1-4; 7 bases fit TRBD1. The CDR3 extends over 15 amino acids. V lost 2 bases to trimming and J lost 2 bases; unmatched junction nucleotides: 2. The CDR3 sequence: CASSLRGQTNEKLFF. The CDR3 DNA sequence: TGTGCCAGCAGTTTACGGGGACAGACTAATGAAAAACTGTTTTTT.

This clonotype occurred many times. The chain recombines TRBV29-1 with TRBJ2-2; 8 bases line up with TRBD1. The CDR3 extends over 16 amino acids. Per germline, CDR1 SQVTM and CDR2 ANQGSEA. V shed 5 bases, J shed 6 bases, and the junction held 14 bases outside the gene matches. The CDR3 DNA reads TGCAGCGTTCATCACGGACAGGGTCGAGGGGCCGGGGAGCTGTTTTTT. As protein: CSVHHGQGRGAGELFF.

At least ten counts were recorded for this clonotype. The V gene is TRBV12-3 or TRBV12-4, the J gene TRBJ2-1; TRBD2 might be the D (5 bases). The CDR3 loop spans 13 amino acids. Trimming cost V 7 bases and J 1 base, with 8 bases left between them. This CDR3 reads CASKRDSYNEQFF. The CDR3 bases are TGTGCCAGCAAGAGGGATTCCTACAATGAGCAGTTCTTC.

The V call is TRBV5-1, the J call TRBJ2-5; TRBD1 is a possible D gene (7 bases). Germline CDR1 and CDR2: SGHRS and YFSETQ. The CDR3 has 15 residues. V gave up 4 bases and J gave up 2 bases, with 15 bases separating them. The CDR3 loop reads CASSLLQGRQETQYF. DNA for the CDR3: TGCGCCAGCAGCCTACTACAGGGGAGGCAAGAGACCCAGTACTTC.

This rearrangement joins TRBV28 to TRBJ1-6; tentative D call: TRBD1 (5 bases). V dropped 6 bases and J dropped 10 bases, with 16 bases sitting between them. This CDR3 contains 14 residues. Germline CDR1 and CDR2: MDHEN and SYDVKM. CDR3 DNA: TGTGCCAGCAGAGTGGGCGGGGGGTTGTCACCCCTCCACTTT. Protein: CASRVGGGLSPLHF.

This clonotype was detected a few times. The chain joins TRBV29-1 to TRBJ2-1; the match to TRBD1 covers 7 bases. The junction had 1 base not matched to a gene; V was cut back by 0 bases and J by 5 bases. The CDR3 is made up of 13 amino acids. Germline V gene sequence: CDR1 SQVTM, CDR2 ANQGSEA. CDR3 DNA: TGCAGCGTTGAAGAACAGGGGAACAATGAGCAGTTCTTC. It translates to CSVEEQGNNEQFF.

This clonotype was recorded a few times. The CDR3 DNA sequence: TGTGCCAGCAGCTTAGGCACCTCCTACGGAAGCACAGATACGCAGTATTTT. As protein: CASSLGTSYGSTDTQYF. The chain has TRBV13 and TRBJ2-3; D not resolved. Germline V lookup: CDR1 PRHDT, CDR2 FYEKMQ (reference sequence). V was pared by 0 bases and J by 0 bases, with 13 bases between. The CDR3 loop spans 17 amino acids.

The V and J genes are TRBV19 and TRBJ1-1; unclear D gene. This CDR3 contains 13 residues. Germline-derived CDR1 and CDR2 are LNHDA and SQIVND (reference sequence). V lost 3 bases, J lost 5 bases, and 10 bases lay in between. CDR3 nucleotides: TGTGCCAGTAGTATTGGCAGTCGGACTGAAGCTTTCTTT. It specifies CASSIGSRTEAFF.

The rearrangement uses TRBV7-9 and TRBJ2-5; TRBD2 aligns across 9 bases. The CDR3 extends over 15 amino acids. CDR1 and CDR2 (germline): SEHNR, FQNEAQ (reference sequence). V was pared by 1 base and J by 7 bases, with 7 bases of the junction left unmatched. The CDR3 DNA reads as TGTGCCAGCAGCTTAGGACTAGCGGTCCGGGTGACCCAGTACTTC. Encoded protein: CASSLGLAVRVTQYF.

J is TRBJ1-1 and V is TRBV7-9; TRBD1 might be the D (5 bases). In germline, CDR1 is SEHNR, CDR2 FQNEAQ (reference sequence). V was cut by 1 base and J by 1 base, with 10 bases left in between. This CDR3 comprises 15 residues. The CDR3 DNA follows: TGTGCCAGCAGCTTAGAAGGGGTGAAGAACACTGAAGCTTTCTTT. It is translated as CASSLEGVKNTEAFF.

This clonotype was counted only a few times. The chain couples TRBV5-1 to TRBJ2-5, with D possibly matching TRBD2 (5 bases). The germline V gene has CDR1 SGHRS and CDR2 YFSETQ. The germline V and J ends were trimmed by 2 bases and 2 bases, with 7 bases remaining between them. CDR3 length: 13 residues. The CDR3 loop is CASSFGEQETQYF. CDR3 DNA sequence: TGCGCCAGCAGCTTCGGGGAGCAAGAGACCCAGTACTTC. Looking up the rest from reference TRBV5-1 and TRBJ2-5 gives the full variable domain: KAGVTQTPRYLIKTRGQQVTLSCSPISGHRSVSWYQQTPGQGLQFLFEYFSETQRNKGNFPGRFSGRQFSNSRSEMNVSTLELGDSALYLCASSFGEQETQYFGPGTRLLVL.

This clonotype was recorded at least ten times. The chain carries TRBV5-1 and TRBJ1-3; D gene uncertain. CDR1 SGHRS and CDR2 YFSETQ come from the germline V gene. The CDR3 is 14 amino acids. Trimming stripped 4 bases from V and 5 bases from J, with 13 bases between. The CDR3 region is CASSEDGGRNTIYF. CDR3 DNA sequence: TGCGCCAGCAGCGAGGACGGTGGTAGAAACACCATATATTTT.

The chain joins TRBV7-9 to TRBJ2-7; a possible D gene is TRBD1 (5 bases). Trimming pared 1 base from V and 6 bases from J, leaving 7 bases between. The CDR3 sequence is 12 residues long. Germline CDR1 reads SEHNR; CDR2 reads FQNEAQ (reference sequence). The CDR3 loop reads CASSLGQSEQYV. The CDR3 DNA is TGTGCCAGCAGCTTAGGACAGAGCGAGCAGTACGTC.

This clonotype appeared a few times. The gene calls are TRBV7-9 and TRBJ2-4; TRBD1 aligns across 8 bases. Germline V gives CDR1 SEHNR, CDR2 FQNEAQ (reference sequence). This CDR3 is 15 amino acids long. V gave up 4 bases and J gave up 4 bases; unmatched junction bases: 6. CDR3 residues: CASSSRGQGKNIQYF. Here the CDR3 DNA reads TGTGCCAGCAGCTCCCGTGGACAGGGTAAAAACATTCAGTACTTC.

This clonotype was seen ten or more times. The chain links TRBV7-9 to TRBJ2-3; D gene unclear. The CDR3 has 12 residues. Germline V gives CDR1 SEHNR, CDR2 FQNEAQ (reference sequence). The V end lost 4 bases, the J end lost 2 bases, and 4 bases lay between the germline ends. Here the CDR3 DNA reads TGTGCCAGCAGCTCGATCACAGATACGCAGTATTTT. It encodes CASSSITDTQYF. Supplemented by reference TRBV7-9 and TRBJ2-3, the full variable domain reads DTGVSQNPRHKITKRGQNVTFRCDPISEHNRLYWYRQTLGQGPEFLTYFQNEAQLEKSRLLSDRFSAERPKGSFSTLEIQRTEQGDSAMYLCASSSITDTQYFGPGTRLTVL.

The CDR3 reads CASSYSGGPAGANVLTF. The CDR3 bases are TGTGCCAGCAGTTACTCGGGGGGGCCGGCTGGGGCCAACGTCCTGACTTTC. The rearrangement links TRBV6-5 to TRBJ2-6, with D possibly matching TRBD2 (7 bases). V lost 0 bases and J 2 bases, leaving 11 bases between the germline ends. The CDR3 has 17 residues. Germline V gene sequence: CDR1 MNHEY, CDR2 SVGAGI.

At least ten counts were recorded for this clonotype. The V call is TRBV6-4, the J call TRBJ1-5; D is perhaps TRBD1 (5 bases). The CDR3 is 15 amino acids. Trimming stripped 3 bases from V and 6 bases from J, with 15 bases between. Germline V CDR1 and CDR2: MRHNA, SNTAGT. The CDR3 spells CASSEDSTGGQPQHF. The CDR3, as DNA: TGTGCCAGCAGTGAGGACTCAACTGGGGGTCAGCCCCAGCATTTT.

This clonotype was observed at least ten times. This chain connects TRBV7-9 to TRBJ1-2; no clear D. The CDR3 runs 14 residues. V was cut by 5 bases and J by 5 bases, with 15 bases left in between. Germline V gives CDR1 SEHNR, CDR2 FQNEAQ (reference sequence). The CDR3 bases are TGTGCCAGCAGCCCCGGAGCCGACACTTATGGCTACACCTTC. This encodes CASSPGADTYGYTF.

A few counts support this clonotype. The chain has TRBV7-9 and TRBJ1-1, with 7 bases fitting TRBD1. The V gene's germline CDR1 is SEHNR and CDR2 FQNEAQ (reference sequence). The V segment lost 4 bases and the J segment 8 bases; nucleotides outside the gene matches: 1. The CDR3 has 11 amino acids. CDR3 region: CASSSRGEAFF. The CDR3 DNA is TGTGCCAGCAGCTCCAGGGGGGAAGCTTTCTTT. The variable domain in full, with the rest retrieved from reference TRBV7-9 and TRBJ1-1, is DTGVSQNPRHKITKRGQNVTFRCDPISEHNRLYWYRQTLGQGPEFLTYFQNEAQLEKSRLLSDRFSAERPKGSFSTLEIQRTEQGDSAMYLCASSSRGEAFFGQGTRLTVV.

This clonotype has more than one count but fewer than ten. Here the CDR3 reads CASSQETFTGSGMYEQYF. The CDR3, as DNA: TGCGCCAGCAGCCAGGAAACCTTCACAGGGAGCGGTATGTACGAGCAGTACTTC. This chain uses TRBV5-1 with TRBJ2-7, with D tentatively TRBD1 (6 bases). The CDR3 loop spans 18 amino acids. Germline CDR1 is SGHRS and CDR2 is YFSETQ. Trimming stripped 4 bases from V and 4 bases from J, with 27 bases between.